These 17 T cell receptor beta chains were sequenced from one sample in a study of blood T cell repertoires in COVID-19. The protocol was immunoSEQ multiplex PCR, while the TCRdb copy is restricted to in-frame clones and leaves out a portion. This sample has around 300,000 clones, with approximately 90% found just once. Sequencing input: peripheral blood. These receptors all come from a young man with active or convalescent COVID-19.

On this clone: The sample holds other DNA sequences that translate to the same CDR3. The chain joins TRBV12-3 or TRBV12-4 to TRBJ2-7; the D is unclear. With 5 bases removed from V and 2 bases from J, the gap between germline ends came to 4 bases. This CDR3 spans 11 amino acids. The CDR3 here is CASSPAYEQYF. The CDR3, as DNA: TGTGCCAGCAGTCCCGCCTACGAGCAGTACTTC.

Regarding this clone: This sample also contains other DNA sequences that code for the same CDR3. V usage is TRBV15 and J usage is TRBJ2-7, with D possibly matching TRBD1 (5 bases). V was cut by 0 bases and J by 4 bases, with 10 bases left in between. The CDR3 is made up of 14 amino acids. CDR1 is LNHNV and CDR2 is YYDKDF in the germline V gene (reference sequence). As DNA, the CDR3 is TGTGCCACCAGCAGAGATCGACAGATATACGAGCAGTACTTC. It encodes CATSRDRQIYEQYF.

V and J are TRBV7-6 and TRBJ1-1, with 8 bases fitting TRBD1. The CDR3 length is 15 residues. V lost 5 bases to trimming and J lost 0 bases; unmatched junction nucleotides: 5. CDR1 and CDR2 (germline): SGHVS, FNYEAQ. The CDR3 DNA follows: TGTGCCAGCAGCCTAGGGACAGGAGTGAACACTGAAGCTTTCTTT. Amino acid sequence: CASSLGTGVNTEAFF.

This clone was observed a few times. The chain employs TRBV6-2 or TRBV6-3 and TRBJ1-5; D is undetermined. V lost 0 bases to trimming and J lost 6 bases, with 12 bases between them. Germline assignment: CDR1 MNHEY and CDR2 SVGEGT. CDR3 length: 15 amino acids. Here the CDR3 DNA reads TGTGCCAGCAGTTACTCTTCCGGGGTGGGTCAGCCCCAGCATTTT. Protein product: CASSYSSGVGQPQHF.

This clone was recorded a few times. The CDR3 DNA follows: TGTGCCAGCAGCACTTTGACAGGGAGTGGGTATGGCTACACCTTC. Translating it yields CASSTLTGSGYGYTF. This sequence joins TRBV5-6 and TRBJ1-2; 7 bases fit TRBD1. This CDR3 is built from 15 residues. V was clipped by 4 bases and J by 5 bases; unmatched bases: 11. CDR1 is SGHDT and CDR2 is YYEEEE in the germline V gene.

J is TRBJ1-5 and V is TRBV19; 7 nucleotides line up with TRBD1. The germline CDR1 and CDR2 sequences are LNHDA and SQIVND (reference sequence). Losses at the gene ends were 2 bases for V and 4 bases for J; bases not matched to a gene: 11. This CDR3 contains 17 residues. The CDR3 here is CASSIFGTDPINQPQHF. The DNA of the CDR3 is TGTGCCAGTAGTATATTCGGGACAGATCCCATTAATCAGCCCCAGCATTTT. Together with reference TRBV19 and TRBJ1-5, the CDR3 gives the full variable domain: DGGITQSPKYLFRKEGQNVTLSCEQNLNHDAMYWYRQDPGQGLRLIYYSQIVNDFQKGDIAEGYSVSREKKESFPLTVTSAQKNPTAFYLCASSIFGTDPINQPQHFGDGTRLSIL.

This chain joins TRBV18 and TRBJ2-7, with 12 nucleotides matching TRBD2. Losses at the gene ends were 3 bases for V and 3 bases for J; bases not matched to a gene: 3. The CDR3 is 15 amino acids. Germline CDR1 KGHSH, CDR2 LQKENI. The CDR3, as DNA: TGTGCCAGCTCACCCCGACTAGCGGGAGACTACGAGCAGTACTTC. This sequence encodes CASSPRLAGDYEQYF. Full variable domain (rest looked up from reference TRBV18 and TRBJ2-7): NAGVMQNPRHLVRRRGQEARLRCSPMKGHSHVYWYRQLPEEGLKFMVYLQKENIIDESGMPKERFSAEFPKEGPSILRIQQVVRGDSAAYFCASSPRLAGDYEQYFGPGTRLTVT.

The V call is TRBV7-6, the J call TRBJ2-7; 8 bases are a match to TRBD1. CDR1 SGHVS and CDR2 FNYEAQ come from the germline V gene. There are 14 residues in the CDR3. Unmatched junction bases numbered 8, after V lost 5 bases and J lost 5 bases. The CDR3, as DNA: TGTGCCAGCAGCCCCGATGACAGGGGCCACGAGCAGTACTTC. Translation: CASSPDDRGHEQYF.

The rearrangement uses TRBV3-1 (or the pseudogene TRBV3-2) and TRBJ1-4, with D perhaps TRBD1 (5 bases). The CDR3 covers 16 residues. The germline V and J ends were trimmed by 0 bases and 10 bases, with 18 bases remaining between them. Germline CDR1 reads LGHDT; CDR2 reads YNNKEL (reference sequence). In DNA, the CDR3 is TGTGCCAGCAGCCAAGAGGGGACGGGAGGTAGGGCAAAACTGTTTTTT. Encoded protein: CASSQEGTGGRAKLFF.

The CDR3 nucleotides read TGTGCCAGCAGCCCCCCGGGACTAGCGGGAGGGCTCTCCGGGGAGCTGTTTTTT. As protein: CASSPPGLAGGLSGELFF. The chain links TRBV7-2 to TRBJ2-2; TRBD2 matches 16 bases. The V segment lost 5 bases and the J segment 6 bases; nucleotides outside the gene matches: 9. Germline V gene sequence: CDR1 SGHTA, CDR2 FQGNSA. The CDR3 spans 18 residues.

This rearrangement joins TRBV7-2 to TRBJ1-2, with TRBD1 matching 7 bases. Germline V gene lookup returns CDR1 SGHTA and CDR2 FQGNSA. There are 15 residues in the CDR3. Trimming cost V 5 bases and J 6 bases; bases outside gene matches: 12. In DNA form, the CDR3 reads TGTGCCAGCAGCCAAAGACAGGGTCGGGTGGATGGCTACACCTTC. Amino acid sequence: CASSQRQGRVDGYTF. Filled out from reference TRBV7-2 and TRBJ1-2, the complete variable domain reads GAGVSQSPSNKVTEKGKDVELRCDPISGHTALYWYRQSLGQGLEFLIYFQGNSAPDKSGLPSDRFSAERTGGSVSTLTIQRTQQEDSAVYLCASSQRQGRVDGYTFGSGTRLTVV.

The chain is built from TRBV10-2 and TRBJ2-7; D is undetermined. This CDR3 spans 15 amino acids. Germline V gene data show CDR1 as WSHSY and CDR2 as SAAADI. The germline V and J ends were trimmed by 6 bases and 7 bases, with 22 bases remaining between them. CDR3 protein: CASSDTTEHRWEQYF. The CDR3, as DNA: TGCGCCAGCAGCGATACCACAGAGCACCGGTGGGAGCAGTACTTC.

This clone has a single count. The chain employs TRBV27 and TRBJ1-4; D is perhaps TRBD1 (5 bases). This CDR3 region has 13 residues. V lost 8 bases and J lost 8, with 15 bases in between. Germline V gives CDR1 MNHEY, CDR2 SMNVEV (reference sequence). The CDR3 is CASPPKGQEKLFF. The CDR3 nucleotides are TGTGCCAGCCCTCCTAAGGGGCAGGAAAAACTGTTTTTT.

CDR3 sequence (DNA): TGTGCCAGTCGGTCTACGAACACCGGGGAGCTGTTTTTT. This translates into CASRSTNTGELFF. The V call is TRBV19, the J call TRBJ2-2; no clear D gene. CDR1 and CDR2 from the germline V gene are LNHDA and SQIVND (reference sequence). The CDR3 loop spans 13 amino acids. Trimming took 8 bases from V and 0 from J, leaving 7 bases between them.

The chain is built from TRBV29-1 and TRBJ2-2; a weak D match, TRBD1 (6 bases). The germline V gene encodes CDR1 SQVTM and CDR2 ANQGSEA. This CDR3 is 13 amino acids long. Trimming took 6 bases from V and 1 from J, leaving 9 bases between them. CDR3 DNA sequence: TGCAGCGTAGCCAGGGGGAACACCGGGGAGCTGTTTTTT. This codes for CSVARGNTGELFF.

The CDR3 is CASSVRGGANTGELFF. The CDR3 DNA reads TGTGCCAGCAGCGTACGGGGGGGCGCGAACACCGGGGAGCTGTTTTTT. This chain links TRBV9 with TRBJ2-2; 8 bases match TRBD2. V shed 1 base and J 0 bases; nucleotides not matched to a gene: 2. This CDR3 is built from 16 residues. The V gene's germline CDR1 is SGDLS and CDR2 YYNGEE.

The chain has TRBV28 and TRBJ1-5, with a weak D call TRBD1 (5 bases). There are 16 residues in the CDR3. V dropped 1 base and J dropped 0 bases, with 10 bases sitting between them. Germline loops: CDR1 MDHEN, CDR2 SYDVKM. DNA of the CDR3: TGTGCCAGCAGTTTATCGGGGGGGTATAGCAATCAGCCCCAGCATTTT. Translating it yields CASSLSGGYSNQPQHF.